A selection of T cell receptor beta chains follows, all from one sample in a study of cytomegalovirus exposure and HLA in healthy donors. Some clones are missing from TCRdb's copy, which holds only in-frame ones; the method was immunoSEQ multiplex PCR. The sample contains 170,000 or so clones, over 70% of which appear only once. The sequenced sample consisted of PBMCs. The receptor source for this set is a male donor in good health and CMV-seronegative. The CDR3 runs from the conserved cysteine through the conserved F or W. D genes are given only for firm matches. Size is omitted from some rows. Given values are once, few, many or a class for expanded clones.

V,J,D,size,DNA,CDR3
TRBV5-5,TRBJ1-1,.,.,TGTGCCAGCAGGGGGGGGGACACTGAAGCTTTCTTT,CASRGGDTEAFF
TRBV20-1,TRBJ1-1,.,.,TGCAGTGCTCCCCGGGGTGCTGAAGCTTTCTTT,CSAPRGAEAFF
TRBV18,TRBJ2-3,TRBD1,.,TGTGCCAGCTCACTTACAGGGGGAGCAGATACGCAGTATTTT,CASSLTGGADTQYF
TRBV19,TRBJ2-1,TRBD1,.,TGTGCCAGCCGGGACAGGGGCGCTAACAATGAGCAGTTCTTC,CASRDRGANNEQFF
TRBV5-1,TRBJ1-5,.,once,TGCGCCAGCAGCTTCGTGGGCGATCAGCCCCAGCATTTT,CASSFVGDQPQHF
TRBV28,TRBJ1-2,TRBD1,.,TGTGCCAGCACCCCGGGACAGGGAACGTGGGATGGCTACACCTTC,CASTPGQGTWDGYTF
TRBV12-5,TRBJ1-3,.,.,TGTGCTAGTGGCAAAACAGGGGGAAACACCATATATTTT,CASGKTGGNTIYF
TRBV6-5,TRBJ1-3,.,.,TGTGCCAGCTTAAAGGAGGGGTCGGGAAACACCATATATTTT,CASLKEGSGNTIYF
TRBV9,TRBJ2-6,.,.,TGTGCCAGCAGCGTACTTGGAAGGGGCTCTGGGGCCAACGTCCTGACTTTC,CASSVLGRGSGANVLTF
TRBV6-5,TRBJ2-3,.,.,TGTGCCAGCAGTTACGGGCCTATAGATACGCAGTATTTT,CASSYGPIDTQYF
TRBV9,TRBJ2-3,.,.,TGTGCCAGCAGCTCTAGTGAAAAGAGTGCAGATACGCAGTATTTT,CASSSSEKSADTQYF